This TCR beta chain was captured in a study of blood T cell repertoires in COVID-19 (TCRdb year 2020). Concerning the study at large: Collaborator samples came from the United States, Italy and Spain and covered acute and convalescent phases of COVID-19. The material from the prospective study consisted of cDNA or gDNA derived from T cells, B-cell-depleted T cells, or PBMCs. The dataset comprised deeply sampled blood TCRbeta repertoires from subjects exposed to, actively infected with, or recovered from COVID-19. The repertoires were released in a freely available public database intended as a resource for research on the immune response to SARS-CoV-2. The samples were drawn from two sources: the first 160 participants of the ongoing ImmuneRACE study, and 1,200 or so subjects contributed by 6 global collaborators. The sample metadata nearly always contained a de-identified subject ID, COVID-19 status, age in years and sex. Where available, HLA class I and class II types were obtained from metadata supplied by the sample provider rather than from assay-based typing.

What the research found in general, with its limitations: The quantity of clinical and demographic metadata differed by source and by participant and was supplied without curation.

The germline V gene encodes CDR1 LGHNA and CDR2 YSLEER. Inclusive of the bounding cysteine and phenylalanine, the CDR3 is 17 residues long. Just the 51-base CDR3 DNA is kept, in frame starting at base 1. Relative to germline, V is 0 bases shorter and J is 1 base shorter, with 14 bases between their ends. Concerning this clone itself: No cognate antigen has been identified for it. No much larger clonotype is one base removed from it; base qualities were not supplied.

In Seattle, one collaborating source enrolled patients while the infection was active and tracked those patients longitudinally over the course of disease. Whole blood was collected in K2EDTA tubes by collaborating institutions according to the institutions' own protocols. For TCRbeta analysis, collaborators shipped samples as frozen whole blood, isolated PBMCs, or DNA extracted from either of those sample types. The immunoSEQ Assay, a bias-controlled multiplex PCR, was used to amplify TCRbeta CDR3 regions from genomic DNA. The source study handled its data this way. Within the assay, amplification of reference gene primers was used to estimate how many nucleated cells each sample contained. To quantify the absolute abundance of each unique TCRbeta CDR3 rearrangement, sequence reads were collapsed and filtered. Productive Simpson clonality was computed per sample as the square root of Simpson's diversity index over productive rearrangements. The immuneACCESS repertoire file appears here via TCRdb, limited to in-frame rearrangements. These files lack a portion of the clones; in checked studies, under half of the deficit traces to unresolved V genes, and the cause of the others is not known. V, J and clone size are those of that table, while D and trimming were read from the DNA. The sample table shows approximately 330,000 clones, and about nine tenths are seen once. The ten largest clones take up roughly a tenth of the sample.

Sequenced input: peripheral blood. This sequence originates from a man aged 30 to 39 with COVID-19, enrolled during active disease. The V and J genes are TRBV4-3 and TRBJ2-3, with TRBD1 perhaps the D gene, on 7 matching bases. The nucleotide sequence is given as TGCGCCAGCAGCCAAGAGCAAGACAGGGAGGGCACAGATACGCAGTATTTT. It translates as CASSQEQDREGTDTQYF.